This T cell receptor (beta chain) stems from a study of shared clonotypes between healthy human individuals. Study findings and constraints: Generally, estimated richness proved larger in naive subsets than it did in memory subsets.

The assay was immunoSEQ multiplex PCR, and TCRdb's table has in-frame clones only and misses some. The table includes about 2.1 million clones, 93% detected once. In the naive CD8 group, cells lacked CD45RO and were positively selected for CCR7, so terminally differentiated effector memory CD45RA+ cells were left out. The CDR3 is 18 amino acids. Germline V CDR1 and CDR2: ENHRY, SYGVKD. J was trimmed by 2 bases and V by 6 bases; bases with no gene match: 15. Comments on this clone: What it recognizes is unknown.

The V gene is TRBV10-3, the J gene TRBJ2-2; 7 positions agree with TRBD1. This TCR was sampled from a man younger than 35 in good health. Some clones in this sample may be carry-over from other donors' samples. The sequencing sample was made of naive CD8+ T cells from PBMCs. The CDR3: CAIRSQFRQGINTGELFF. CDR3 bases: TGTGCCATCAGGTCGCAATTTAGACAGGGCATTAACACCGGGGAGCTGTTTTTT.